This is a list of T cell receptor beta chains from one sample in a study of blood T cell repertoires in COVID-19. The protocol was immunoSEQ multiplex PCR, while the TCRdb copy is restricted to in-frame clones and leaves out a portion. The sample contains 200,000 to 250,000 clones, about 80% of which appear only once. The material sequenced was peripheral blood. These receptors came from a woman in her thirties who had recovered from COVID-19. The CDR3 runs from the conserved cysteine through the conserved F or W. The D gene is left open where the match is weak. Part of the rows lack a size; the others show once, few, many or a class for expanded clones.

v_call	clone_size	d_call	j_call	cdr3_aa	cdr3_nt
TRBV5-6	-	TRBD2	TRBJ2-3	CASSKPSGNRDTQYF	TGTGCCAGCAGCAAGCCTAGCGGGAATAGAGATACGCAGTATTTT
TRBV7-9	few	TRBD2	TRBJ2-7	CASSLVGLIQGGEPYEQYF	TGTGCCAGCAGCTTAGTTGGCCTCATCCAGGGAGGGGAGCCTTACGAGCAGTACTTC
TRBV18	-	-	TRBJ1-1	CASSRGRNTEAFF	TGTGCCAGCTCACGTGGGAGGAACACTGAAGCTTTCTTT
TRBV28	-	TRBD2	TRBJ2-7	CASRVIAGGSREQYF	TGTGCCAGCAGAGTCATAGCGGGAGGGTCGCGGGAGCAGTACTTC
TRBV5-1	-	-	TRBJ1-2	CASSPPSENYGYTF	TGCGCCAGCAGCCCCCCCTCGGAGAACTATGGCTACACCTTC
TRBV2	-	TRBD1	TRBJ2-7	CAVSGQGGYEQYF	TGTGCCGTATCGGGACAGGGAGGCTACGAGCAGTACTTC
TRBV2	once	-	TRBJ2-1	CASSEEGPYNEQFF	TGTGCCAGCAGTGAGGAGGGACCTTACAATGAGCAGTTCTTC
TRBV27	once	TRBD1	TRBJ2-7	CASSSPGQGYEQYF	TGTGCCAGCAGTTCCCCGGGACAGGGCTACGAGCAGTACTTC
TRBV2	-	-	TRBJ1-5	CASSEGRVSNQPQHF	TGTGCCAGCAGTGAGGGGAGGGTGAGCAATCAGCCCCAGCATTTT
TRBV29-1	-	TRBD1	TRBJ2-7	CSVGQGSVEQYF	TGCAGCGTCGGACAGGGTTCGGTCGAGCAGTACTTC
TRBV25-1	-	TRBD2	TRBJ2-1	CASSDSGAYNEQFF	TGTGCCAGCAGCGATAGCGGGGCCTACAATGAGCAGTTCTTC
TRBV30	-	TRBD2	TRBJ2-1	CAWTSGRHEQFF	TGTGCCTGGACTAGCGGGAGACATGAGCAGTTCTTC
TRBV10-3	-	TRBD1	TRBJ2-1	CAISLDRDRGLNEQFF	TGTGCCATCAGTTTAGACCGGGACAGGGGGCTTAATGAGCAGTTCTTC